The 22 T cell receptor beta chains below all came from one sample that was sequenced in a study of blood T cell repertoires in COVID-19 (dated by TCRdb to about 2020). The library was produced with the immunoSEQ multiplex PCR assay. The clones in this table, taken by TCRdb from immuneACCESS, are in-frame only. Not every clone is retained; where verified, under half of the shortfall comes from an unresolved V gene, and the cause of the rest is unknown. The sample includes around 200,000 clones, with roughly 89% observed a single time. The ten largest clones add up to approximately 0.88% of the sample. Sequencing was carried out using peripheral blood. These TCRs come from a woman between 18 and 30 years old who had recovered from COVID-19.

V and J are TRBV19 and TRBJ1-5; TRBD1 agrees at 11 bases. The length of the CDR3 is 15 residues. Germline CDR1 LNHDA, CDR2 SQIVND (reference sequence). J was trimmed by 7 bases and V by 7 bases; bases with no gene match: 9. The CDR3 DNA follows: TGTGCCAGTATTAATATCGGACAGGGGGCCCAGCCCCAGCATTTT. Its translation: CASINIGQGAQPQHF.

The V call is TRBV5-4, the J call TRBJ2-7; D is possibly TRBD1 (6 bases). Germline V lookup: CDR1 SGHNT, CDR2 YYREEE (reference sequence). The V end was cut by 4 bases, the J end by 0 bases, with 14 bases between. This CDR3 contains 15 residues. DNA of the CDR3: TGTGCCAGCAGCGAGTTTGGGACAACCTCCTACGAGCAGTACTTC. Amino acid sequence: CASSEFGTTSYEQYF.

The chain is built from TRBV15 and TRBJ1-5; D ambiguous. The V end was cut by 2 bases, the J end by 1 base, with 9 bases between. CDR1 LNHNV and CDR2 YYDKDF come from the germline V gene (reference sequence). This CDR3 has 15 amino acids. The CDR3 DNA follows: TGTGCCACCAGCAGATATCTCTCGAGCAATCAGCCCCAGCATTTT. As protein: CATSRYLSSNQPQHF.

The chain has TRBV9 and TRBJ2-2; weak D call: TRBD1 (6 bases). The CDR3 extends over 14 amino acids. V lost 3 bases and J lost 6, with 12 bases in between. The germline V gene has CDR1 SGDLS and CDR2 YYNGEE. CDR3 sequence: CASSEVGAPGELFF. The CDR3, as DNA: TGTGCCAGCAGCGAGGTGGGGGCCCCCGGGGAGCTGTTTTTT. The entire variable domain, with the rest obtained from reference TRBV9 and TRBJ2-2, is as follows: DSGVTQTPKHLITATGQRVTLRCSPRSGDLSVYWYQQSLDQGLQFLIQYYNGEERAKGNILERFSAQQFPDLHSELNLSSLELGDSALYFCASSEVGAPGELFFGEGSRLTVL.

The chain's CDR3 is CASSPGGLAGQETQYF. In DNA form, the CDR3 reads TGTGCCAGCAGCCCTGGCGGACTAGCGGGGCAAGAGACCCAGTACTTC. The chain combines TRBV5-4 with TRBJ2-5, with TRBD2 matching 12 bases. CDR3 length equals 16 residues. J gave up 2 bases and V 4 bases, and 6 bases lay outside the gene matches. Germline V CDR1 and CDR2: SGHNT, YYREEE (reference sequence). Full variable domain (outside the CDR3, taken from reference TRBV5-4 and TRBJ2-5): ETGVTQSPTHLIKTRGQQVTLRCSSQSGHNTVSWYQQALGQGPQFIFQYYREEENGRGNFPPRFSGLQFPNYSSELNVNALELDDSALYLCASSPGGLAGQETQYFGPGTRLLVL.

The rearrangement links TRBV7-2 to TRBJ1-6; D gene uncertain. CDR3 length: 18 amino acids. V shed 5 bases and J shed 3 bases, with 20 bases lying between them. The germline gives CDR1 SGHTA, CDR2 FQGNSA. The CDR3 DNA reads as TGTGCCAGCAGCCCCGACCTTCCATACGAGGACTATAATTCACCCCTCCACTTT. Protein sequence: CASSPDLPYEDYNSPLHF.

V usage is TRBV7-3 and J usage is TRBJ2-2; 9 bases align to TRBD2. After removal of 5 bases from V and 2 bases from J, the junction contained 15 bases not matched to a gene. Per germline, CDR1 SGHTA and CDR2 FQGTGA. This CDR3 contains 19 residues. The CDR3 DNA reads as TGTGCCAGCAGCCCCACCCCCCGAGCGGGGGGCCCCAACACCGGGGAGCTGTTTTTT. It specifies CASSPTPRAGGPNTGELFF. Complete variable domain (other parts from reference TRBV7-3 and TRBJ2-2): GAGVSQTPSNKVTEKGKYVELRCDPISGHTALYWYRQSLGQGPEFLIYFQGTGAADDSGLPNDRFFAVRPEGSVSTLKIQRTERGDSAVYLCASSPTPRAGGPNTGELFFGEGSRLTVL.

The rearrangement links TRBV5-1 to TRBJ2-1, with D perhaps matching TRBD2 (6 bases). The V end lost 7 bases, the J end lost 5 bases, and 16 bases lay between the germline ends. The CDR3 spans 14 residues. Per germline, CDR1 SGHRS and CDR2 YFSETQ. CDR3 in amino acids: CASLNPQRDNEQFF. CDR3 nucleotides: TGCGCCAGCCTTAACCCCCAGCGGGACAATGAGCAGTTCTTC.

The chain recombines TRBV3-1 (or the pseudogene TRBV3-2) with TRBJ1-6; 10 bases match TRBD1. Trimming removed 3 bases from V and 4 bases from J; junction bases left unmatched: 3. The CDR3 consists of 16 residues. From germline, CDR1 is LGHDT and CDR2 YNNKEL (reference sequence). CDR3: CASSQTGQGYNSPLHF. The CDR3 DNA follows: TGTGCCAGCAGCCAGACGGGACAGGGGTATAATTCACCCCTCCACTTT.

A word on this clone: Other DNA sequences in the sample encode the same CDR3. The chain is built from TRBV6-2 or TRBV6-3 and TRBJ1-2; D is unresolved. The V end was cut by 5 bases, the J end by 2 bases, with 6 bases between. The germline gives CDR1 MNHEY, CDR2 SVGEGT. The CDR3 totals 12 residues. The CDR3 here is CASSGQNYGYTF. DNA of the CDR3: TGTGCCAGCAGTGGCCAGAACTATGGCTACACCTTC.

This chain connects TRBV27 to TRBJ2-7; 7 bases match TRBD1. The germline V gene has CDR1 MNHEY and CDR2 SMNVEV (reference sequence). CDR3 length: 13 amino acids. With V trimmed by 5 bases and J by 9 bases, 10 bases remained unmatched. The DNA of the CDR3 is TGTGCCAGCAGTAGACAGGACAGGCGATGGCAGTACTTC. This translates into CASSRQDRRWQYF.

A few counts support this clone. The chain recombines TRBV27 with TRBJ1-1; D is uncertain. The germline gives CDR1 MNHEY, CDR2 SMNVEV (reference sequence). V lost 5 bases, J lost 3 bases, and 13 bases lay in between. This CDR3 has 14 residues. CDR3 loop: CASSRPGEHTEAFF. For the CDR3, the DNA is TGTGCCAGCAGTCGACCGGGAGAGCACACTGAAGCTTTCTTT.

This clone is a singleton in its sample. The chain combines TRBV18 with TRBJ1-5; TRBD1 agrees at 8 bases. CDR1 and CDR2 from the germline V gene are KGHSH and LQKENI. This CDR3 has 17 amino acids. J lost 7 bases, V lost 0 bases, and 11 bases had no gene match. The CDR3 sequence: CASSPPLRQGIGQPQHF. The CDR3 coding sequence is TGTGCCAGCTCACCACCGCTAAGACAGGGGATAGGGCAGCCCCAGCATTTT. The full variable domain, completed using reference TRBV18 and TRBJ1-5, is NAGVMQNPRHLVRRRGQEARLRCSPMKGHSHVYWYRQLPEEGLKFMVYLQKENIIDESGMPKERFSAEFPKEGPSILRIQQVVRGDSAAYFCASSPPLRQGIGQPQHFGDGTRLSIL.

The V and J genes are TRBV4-3 and TRBJ2-1; TRBD2 matches at 8 bases. The V gene end was trimmed by 0 bases and the J gene end by 4 bases; junction bases not matched to a gene: 5. The CDR3 is 16 amino acids. The germline gives CDR1 LGHNA, CDR2 YSLEER. CDR3 sequence reads: CASSQDQRGIYNEQFF. CDR3 in DNA: TGCGCCAGCAGCCAAGATCAGCGGGGGATATACAATGAGCAGTTCTTC.

The chain carries TRBV10-3 and TRBJ2-5; D not certain. Trimming stripped 0 bases from V and 3 bases from J, with 8 bases between. Germline lookup yields CDR1 ENHRY and CDR2 SYGVKD. CDR3 length equals 14 residues. The CDR3 DNA is TGTGCCATCAGTGAGTCGGGCAGAAAAGAGACCCAGTACTTC. It encodes CAISESGRKETQYF.

V usage is TRBV2 and J usage is TRBJ2-3, with D maybe TRBD1 (6 bases). Germline V lookup: CDR1 SNHLY, CDR2 FYNNEI. V was trimmed by 0 bases and J by 1 base, leaving 8 bases between them. CDR3 length equals 15 residues. In nucleotides, the CDR3 is TGTGCCAGCAGTGAAGCGAGACAGGGCACAGATACGCAGTATTTT. Amino acid sequence: CASSEARQGTDTQYF.

The chain joins TRBV6-5 to TRBJ1-5; TRBD1 is a possible D gene (5 bases). The CDR3 has 15 residues. Germline CDR1 and CDR2: MNHEY and SVGAGI. With 6 bases removed from V and 4 bases from J, the gap between germline ends came to 16 bases. CDR3 amino acids: CASSRGGNSNQPQHF. The CDR3 bases are TGTGCCAGCAGCCGGGGGGGGAATTCAAATCAGCCCCAGCATTTT.

The rearrangement links TRBV6-2 or TRBV6-3 to TRBJ2-1, with D possibly being TRBD2 (5 bases). V lost 2 bases and J lost 8, with 16 bases in between. The CDR3 runs 15 residues. Looked up from germline, CDR1 is MNHEY and CDR2 is SVGEGT. The CDR3 nucleotides are TGTGCCAGCAGTTACAAGCGGATCCTCCCGGATGAGCAGTTCTTC. Its translation: CASSYKRILPDEQFF.

This chain connects TRBV19 to TRBJ2-1; maybe TRBD2 (6 bases). V was pared by 11 bases and J by 3 bases, with 14 bases between. Germline V CDR1 and CDR2: LNHDA, SQIVND (reference sequence). CDR3 length: 13 amino acids. The CDR3 loop reads CACGDLHYNEQFF. DNA for the CDR3: TGTGCCTGCGGGGACTTACACTACAATGAGCAGTTCTTC.

V and J are TRBV10-1 and TRBJ2-3, with 10 bases identical to TRBD1. The CDR3 totals 15 residues. Unmatched junction bases numbered 8, after V lost 8 bases and J lost 3 bases. Germline-derived CDR1 and CDR2 are WNHNN and SYGVQD (reference sequence). As DNA, the CDR3 is TGCGCCAGCTTTTATTGGACAGGGGGGACAGATACGCAGTATTTT. This codes for CASFYWTGGTDTQYF.

CDR3 residues: CASSEKQGSSPLHF. The CDR3 nucleotides are TGTGCCAGCTCAGAAAAACAGGGGTCATCACCCCTCCACTTT. V is TRBV18 and J is TRBJ1-6, with 7 bases lining up with TRBD1. Germline values: CDR1 KGHSH, CDR2 LQKENI. V shed 5 bases and J 10 bases; nucleotides not matched to a gene: 8. This CDR3 has 14 amino acids.

CDR3 DNA: TGTGCCAGCAGCTCAAGGGACAGCCTCTATGGCTACACCTTC. It specifies CASSSRDSLYGYTF. This chain links TRBV11-1 with TRBJ1-2; 7 nucleotides align to TRBD1. Trimming at V came to 4 bases and at J to 4 bases, leaving 6 bases not matched to a gene. Germline CDR1 and CDR2: SGHAT and FQDESV (reference sequence). The CDR3 length is 14 residues.